The T cell receptor beta chain under discussion was sequenced for a study of T cell responses to AZD1222 COVID-19 vaccine. Looking at the study overall: It was second doses at about 4 or about 12 weeks that were pooled. Study findings and constraints: Spike-wide coverage was observed for vaccine-associated CD4 TCRs, with dominant responses at 160-218 and 743-854.

In the case of this clone: The antigen is undetermined.

Produced via immunoSEQ multiplex PCR; TCRdb's table is partial and in-frame only. The sample records about 130,000 clones, around 84% being singletons. There are 12 residues in the CDR3. V shed 9 bases and J shed 5 bases, with 13 bases lying between them. The chain employs TRBV12-3 or TRBV12-4 and TRBJ1-2; no firm D call. The material sequenced was peripheral blood, taken on day 0 of AZD1222 vaccination. The receptor's source is an adult in good health. CDR3 region: CASRNRSYGYTF. The CDR3 nucleotides read TGTGCCAGTAGGAATCGGTCGTATGGCTACACCTTC.